The source of this T cell receptor (beta chain) is a study of regulatory T cells in long-lasting Graves disease. Study-wide results and caveats: It was possible that the small sample size reduced accuracy.

Time point indicated: newly diagnosed GD, antithyroid drugs for less than 3 months. The TCR library was made from RNA extracted from PBMCs. American Thyroid Association guidelines were used to diagnose Graves' disease. iRepertoire HTBI primers and Arm-PCR of CDR3 regions built TCR beta libraries. TCRdb ran MiXCR on the multiplex PCR reads and lists one entry per CDR3 protein. The sample lists under 400,000 distinct CDR3 sequences, roughly a sixth occurring once. The CDR3 totals 16 residues. Germline V lookup: CDR1 LGHDT, CDR2 YNNKEL (reference sequence). In regard to this clonotype: Its antigen is currently unknown. One end of the junction varies from germline; a read error may be responsible.

These data were also filed under a second study, of T cells in Graves' hyperthyroidism and ophthalmopathy. From that study: HTBI primers were employed in a first-round RT-PCR of the TCR CDR3.

Sequencing was performed on peripheral blood mononuclear cells (PBMCs), taken at new diagnosis, from a patient treated with antithyroid drugs. The chain recombines TRBV3-1 with TRBJ2-5; TRBD2 matches 12 bases. This clonotype originated in a man aged 35 to 55 with Graves disease. The CDR3, as DNA: TGTGTCAGCAGCCATCGACTAGCGGGGGTTCAAGAGACCCAGTACTTC. It yields the protein CVSSHRLAGVQETQYF.